This T cell receptor (beta chain) originates from a study of cytomegalovirus exposure and HLA in healthy donors. Use of 60 Vbeta and 13 Jbeta primers characterized the PCR. Clones were read by immunoSEQ multiplex PCR, and TCRdb kept only the in-frame ones, dropping some. This repertoire includes about 200,000 clones. The CDR3 covers 11 residues. V lost 10 bases to trimming and J lost 0 bases, with 7 bases between them. Germline CDR1 and CDR2: ENHRY and SYGVKD. Material for sequencing was PBMCs. The chain links TRBV10-3 to TRBJ2-7; D unclear. The clonotype was recovered from a girl aged 2-10 years in good health and CMV-seropositive. The CDR3 sequence is CATGGSYEQYF. CDR3 nucleotide sequence: TGTGCCACCGGTGGCTCCTACGAGCAGTACTTC.